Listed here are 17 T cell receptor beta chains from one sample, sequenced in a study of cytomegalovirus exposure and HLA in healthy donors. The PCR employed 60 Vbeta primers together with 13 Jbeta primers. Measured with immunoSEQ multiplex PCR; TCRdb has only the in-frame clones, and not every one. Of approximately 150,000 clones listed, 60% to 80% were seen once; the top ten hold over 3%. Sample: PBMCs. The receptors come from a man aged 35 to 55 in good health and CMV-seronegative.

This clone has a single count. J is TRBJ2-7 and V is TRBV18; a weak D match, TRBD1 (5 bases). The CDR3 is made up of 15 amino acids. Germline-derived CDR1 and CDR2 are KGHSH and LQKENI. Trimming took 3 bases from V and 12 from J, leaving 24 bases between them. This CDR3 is CASSPFPGSQLQGYF. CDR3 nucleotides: TGTGCCAGCTCACCCTTCCCGGGCAGTCAGCTTCAGGGGTACTTC. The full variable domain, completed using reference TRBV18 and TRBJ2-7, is NAGVMQNPRHLVRRRGQEARLRCSPMKGHSHVYWYRQLPEEGLKFMVYLQKENIIDESGMPKERFSAEFPKEGPSILRIQQVVRGDSAAYFCASSPFPGSQLQGYFGPGTRLTVT.

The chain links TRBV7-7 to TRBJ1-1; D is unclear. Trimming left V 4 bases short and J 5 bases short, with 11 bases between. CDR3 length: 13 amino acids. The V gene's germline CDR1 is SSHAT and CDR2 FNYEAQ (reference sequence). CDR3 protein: CASSSSRGTEAFF. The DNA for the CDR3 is TGTGCCAGCAGCTCGAGTCGAGGGACTGAAGCTTTCTTT.

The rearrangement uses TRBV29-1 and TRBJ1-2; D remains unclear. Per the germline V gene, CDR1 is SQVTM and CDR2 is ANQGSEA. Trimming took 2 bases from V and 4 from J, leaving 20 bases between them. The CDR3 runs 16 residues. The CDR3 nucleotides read TGCAGCGTTGAAAGAGGGCAAACTGAAGCAGCCTATGGCTACACCTTC. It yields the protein CSVERGQTEAAYGYTF. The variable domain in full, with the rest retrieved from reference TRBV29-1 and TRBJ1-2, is SAVISQKPSRDICQRGTSLTIQCQVDSQVTMMFWYRQQPGQSLTLIATANQGSEATYESGFVIDKFPISRPNLTFSTLTVSNMSPEDSSIYLCSVERGQTEAAYGYTFGSGTRLTVV.

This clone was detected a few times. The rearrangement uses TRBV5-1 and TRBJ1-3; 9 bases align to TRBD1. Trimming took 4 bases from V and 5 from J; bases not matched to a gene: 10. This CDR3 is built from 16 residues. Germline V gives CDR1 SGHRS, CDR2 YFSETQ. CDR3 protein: CASSPVGTGSRNTIYF. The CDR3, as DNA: TGCGCCAGCAGCCCCGTCGGGACAGGGAGTAGAAACACCATATATTTT.

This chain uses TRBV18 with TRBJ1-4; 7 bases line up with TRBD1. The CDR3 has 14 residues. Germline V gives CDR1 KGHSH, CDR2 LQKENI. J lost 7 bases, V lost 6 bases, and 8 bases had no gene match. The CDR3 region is CASSSTGYGEKLFF. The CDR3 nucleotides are TGTGCCAGCTCGTCGACAGGGTACGGTGAAAAACTGTTTTTT.

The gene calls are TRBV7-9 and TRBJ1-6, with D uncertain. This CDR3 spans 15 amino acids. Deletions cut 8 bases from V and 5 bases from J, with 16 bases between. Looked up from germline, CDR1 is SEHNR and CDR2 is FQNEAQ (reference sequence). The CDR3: CASPTGDSDNSPLHF. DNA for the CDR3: TGTGCCAGCCCTACTGGAGACTCGGATAATTCACCCCTCCACTTT.

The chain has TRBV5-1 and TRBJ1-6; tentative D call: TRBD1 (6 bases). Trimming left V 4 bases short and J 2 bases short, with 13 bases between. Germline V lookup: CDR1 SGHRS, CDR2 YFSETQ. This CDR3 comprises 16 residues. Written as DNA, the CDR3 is TGCGCCAGCAGCGAAAGAGGGGGGGCCTATAATTCACCCCTCCACTTT. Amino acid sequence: CASSERGGAYNSPLHF. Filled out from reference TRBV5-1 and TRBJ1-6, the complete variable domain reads KAGVTQTPRYLIKTRGQQVTLSCSPISGHRSVSWYQQTPGQGLQFLFEYFSETQRNKGNFPGRFSGRQFSNSRSEMNVSTLELGDSALYLCASSERGGAYNSPLHFGNGTRLTVT.

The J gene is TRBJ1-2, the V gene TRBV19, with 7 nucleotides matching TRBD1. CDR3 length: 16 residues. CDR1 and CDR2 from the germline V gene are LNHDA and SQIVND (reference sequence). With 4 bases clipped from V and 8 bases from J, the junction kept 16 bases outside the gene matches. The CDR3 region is CASSTAAGGSFYGYTF. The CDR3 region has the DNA TGTGCCAGTAGTACGGCGGCAGGGGGGTCTTTCTACGGCTACACCTTC.

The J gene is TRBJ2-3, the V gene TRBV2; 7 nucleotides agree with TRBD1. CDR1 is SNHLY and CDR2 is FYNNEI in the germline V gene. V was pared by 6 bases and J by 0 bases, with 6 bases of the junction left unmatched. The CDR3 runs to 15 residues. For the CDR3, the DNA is TGTGCCAGCAGAAGACAGGGAACTAGCACAGATACGCAGTATTTT. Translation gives CASRRQGTSTDTQYF.

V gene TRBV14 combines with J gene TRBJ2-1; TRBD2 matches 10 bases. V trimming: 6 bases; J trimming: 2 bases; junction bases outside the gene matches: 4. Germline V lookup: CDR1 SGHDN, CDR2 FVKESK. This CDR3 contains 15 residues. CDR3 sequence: CASSRGLAAYNEQFF. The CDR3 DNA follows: TGTGCCAGCAGTAGAGGACTAGCGGCCTACAATGAGCAGTTCTTC.

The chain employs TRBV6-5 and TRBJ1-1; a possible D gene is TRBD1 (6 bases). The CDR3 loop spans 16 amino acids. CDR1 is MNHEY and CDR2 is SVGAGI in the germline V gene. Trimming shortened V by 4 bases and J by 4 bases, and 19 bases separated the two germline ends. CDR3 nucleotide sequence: TGTGCCAGCAGTTCCCCAAGAACAGGGCCGGGCACTGAAGCTTTCTTT. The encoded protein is CASSSPRTGPGTEAFF.

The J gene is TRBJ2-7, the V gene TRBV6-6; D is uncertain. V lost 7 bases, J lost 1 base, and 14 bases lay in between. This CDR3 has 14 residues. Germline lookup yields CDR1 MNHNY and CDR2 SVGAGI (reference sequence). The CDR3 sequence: CASKFERVSYEQYF. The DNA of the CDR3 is TGTGCCAGCAAGTTCGAACGGGTATCCTACGAGCAGTACTTC.

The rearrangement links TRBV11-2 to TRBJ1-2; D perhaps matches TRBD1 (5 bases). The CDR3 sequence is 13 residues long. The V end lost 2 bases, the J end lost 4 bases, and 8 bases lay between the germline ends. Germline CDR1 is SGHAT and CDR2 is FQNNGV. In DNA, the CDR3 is TGTGCCAGCAGCTTACAGGGTTCCTATGGCTACACCTTC. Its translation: CASSLQGSYGYTF. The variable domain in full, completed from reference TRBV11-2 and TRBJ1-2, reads EAGVAQSPRYKIIEKRQSVAFWCNPISGHATLYWYQQILGQGPKLLIQFQNNGVVDDSQLPKDRFSAERLKGVDSTLKIQPAKLEDSAVYLCASSLQGSYGYTFGSGTRLTVV.

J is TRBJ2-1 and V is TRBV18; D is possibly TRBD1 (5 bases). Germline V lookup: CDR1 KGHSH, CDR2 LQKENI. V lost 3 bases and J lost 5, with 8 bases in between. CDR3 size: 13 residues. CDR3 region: CASSPGRNNEQFF. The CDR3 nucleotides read TGTGCCAGCTCACCGGGGCGGAACAATGAGCAGTTCTTC.

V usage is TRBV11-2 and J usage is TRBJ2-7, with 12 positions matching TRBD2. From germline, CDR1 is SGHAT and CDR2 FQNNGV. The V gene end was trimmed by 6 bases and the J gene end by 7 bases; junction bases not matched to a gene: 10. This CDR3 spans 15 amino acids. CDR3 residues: CASSWTSGDLGEQYF. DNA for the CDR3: TGTGCCAGCAGTTGGACTAGCGGGGACCTTGGGGAGCAGTACTTC.

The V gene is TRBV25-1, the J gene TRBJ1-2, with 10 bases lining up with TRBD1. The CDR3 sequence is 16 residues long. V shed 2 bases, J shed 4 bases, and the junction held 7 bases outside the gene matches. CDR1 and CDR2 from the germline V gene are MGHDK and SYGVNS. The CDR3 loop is CASSEPGTGAAYGYTF. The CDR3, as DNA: TGTGCCAGCAGTGAACCTGGGACAGGGGCCGCCTATGGCTACACCTTC.

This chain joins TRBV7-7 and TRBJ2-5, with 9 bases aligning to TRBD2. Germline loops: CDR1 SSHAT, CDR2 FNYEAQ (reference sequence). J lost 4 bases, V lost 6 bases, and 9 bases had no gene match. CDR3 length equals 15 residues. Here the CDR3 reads CASSFTGTSPETQYF. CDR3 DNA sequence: TGTGCCAGCAGTTTTACCGGGACTAGCCCAGAGACCCAGTACTTC.